Presented here are 7 T cell receptor beta chains from one specimen sequenced in a study of technical replicates of blood from a handful of donors. TCRdb's copy holds only in-frame clones and misses some; the assay was immunoSEQ multiplex PCR. The sample lists approximately 100,000 clones; 90% to 97% were seen once. The sequencing sample was made of T cells isolated from PBMCs. These receptor sequences come from a human donor in good health.

The chain combines TRBV19 with TRBJ2-3; D is unresolved. Germline CDR1 reads LNHDA; CDR2 reads SQIVND (reference sequence). The CDR3 sequence is 17 residues long. V lost 4 bases to trimming and J lost 2 bases, with 19 bases between them. CDR3 coding DNA: TGTGCCAGTAGTACCTCTTTGGCAGGCGCGCTCACAGATACGCAGTATTTT. It encodes CASSTSLAGALTDTQYF.

The chain combines TRBV27 with TRBJ1-2; 9 nucleotides match TRBD1. Germline V gives CDR1 MNHEY, CDR2 SMNVEV (reference sequence). The CDR3 has 14 amino acids. The V segment lost 5 bases and the J segment 8 bases; nucleotides outside the gene matches: 9. The CDR3 here is CASSGGTGRYGYTF. The CDR3 DNA follows: TGTGCCAGCAGTGGGGGGACAGGGCGCTACGGCTACACCTTC.

J is TRBJ1-2 and V is TRBV29-1, with D tentatively TRBD1 (5 bases). The CDR3 is made up of 15 amino acids. CDR1 SQVTM and CDR2 ANQGSEA come from the germline V gene. V gave up 0 bases and J gave up 2 bases, with 13 bases separating them. In DNA, the CDR3 is TGCAGCGTTGAAGAGGGAGGGGAGGGAAACTATGGCTACACCTTC. This translates into CSVEEGGEGNYGYTF.

The V and J genes are TRBV5-1 and TRBJ1-4; 9 positions agree with TRBD1. Germline V gives CDR1 SGHRS, CDR2 YFSETQ. The V segment lost 4 bases and the J segment 8 bases; nucleotides outside the gene matches: 6. The CDR3 is 14 residues long. The CDR3: CASSHRGLEEKLFF. CDR3 DNA: TGCGCCAGCAGCCACAGGGGGCTAGAGGAAAAACTGTTTTTT.

The gene calls are TRBV9 and TRBJ1-6, with 9 nucleotides matching TRBD1. V lost 2 bases, J lost 13 bases, and 10 bases stayed unmatched. Germline V gene data show CDR1 as SGDLS and CDR2 as YYNGEE. This CDR3 region has 15 residues. The chain's CDR3 is CASSVAGTGRMPLHF. Here the CDR3 DNA reads TGTGCCAGCAGCGTTGCCGGGACAGGGAGGATGCCCCTCCACTTT.

This CDR3 is CASSRDRNYGYTF. The CDR3 DNA sequence: TGTGCCAGCAGCCGAGACAGAAACTATGGCTACACCTTC. V is TRBV11-2 and J is TRBJ1-2; TRBD1 is a possible D gene (5 bases). Trimming removed 5 bases from V and 2 bases from J, with 9 bases in between. CDR3 length: 13 amino acids. Germline CDR1 SGHAT, CDR2 FQNNGV.

The chain joins TRBV9 to TRBJ2-1; TRBD1 might be the D (6 bases). Germline V lookup: CDR1 SGDLS, CDR2 YYNGEE. V gave up 0 bases and J gave up 6 bases, with 13 bases separating them. The CDR3 is 15 amino acids. The CDR3 spells CASSVAGASSNEQFF. CDR3 coding DNA: TGTGCCAGCAGCGTAGCAGGGGCGTCGTCCAATGAGCAGTTCTTC. Supplemented by reference TRBV9 and TRBJ2-1, the full variable domain reads DSGVTQTPKHLITATGQRVTLRCSPRSGDLSVYWYQQSLDQGLQFLIQYYNGEERAKGNILERFSAQQFPDLHSELNLSSLELGDSALYFCASSVAGASSNEQFFGPGTRLTVL.